This T cell receptor beta chain was sequenced in a study of beta chain features in type 1 diabetes. This CDR3 has 16 amino acids. Germline V lookup: CDR1 SSHAT, CDR2 FNYEAQ (reference sequence). cDNA synthesis used the whole RNA isolate, giving expressed TCRB sequences. Profiling relied on immunoSEQ multiplex PCR, and the TCRdb table lists in-frame clones only, not all of them. The profile covers about 650,000 clones, with approximately 13% appearing a single time and more than 0.09% taken by the ten largest. As concerns this clone: What it binds is not known. A read error may account for a junction end that differs from germline.

The study, taken as a whole, reports: Type 1 diabetes patients had moderately but significantly shorter TCRB CDR3s in all four CD4+ subsets.

The V call is TRBV7-7, the J call TRBJ2-5; TRBD2 matches 13 bases. Sample: naive CD4+ T cells from blood. The origin of this receptor is a young man with type 1 diabetes. CDR3 bases: TGTGCTAGCAGCTCGACTAGCGGGGGGTACCAAGAGACCCAGTACTTC. Translation gives CASSSTSGGYQETQYF.